These 10 T cell receptor beta chains were all obtained from the same sample, sequenced in a study of radiation and T cells in renal cell carcinoma. Time point described: blood 2 weeks post-SBRT. This sample's treatment: 15 Gy SBRT to primary tumor, nephrectomy 4 weeks later. The repertoire was sequenced with immunoSEQ multiplex PCR; TCRdb's copy has only in-frame clones and lacks some. Found here are 100,000 to 150,000 clones, roughly four fifths of them singletons; the top ten hold 5.8%. Sequencing was performed on blood, taken from a patient whose treatment included radiotherapy and nephrectomy. These receptors all stem from a man between 45 and 60 years old with renal cell carcinoma.

The chain employs TRBV6-6 and TRBJ2-7; 9 nucleotides match TRBD2. This CDR3 is 14 amino acids long. CDR1 and CDR2 from the germline V gene are MNHNY and SVGAGI (reference sequence). CDR3 loop: CGAGGPTTTYEQYF. In nucleotides, the CDR3 is TGTGGAGCGGGGGGACCAACAACTACCTACGAGCAGTACTTC.

V and J are TRBV5-8 and TRBJ2-3, with 11 bases that match TRBD2. V was clipped by 4 bases and J by 3 bases; unmatched bases: 7. Germline assignment: CDR1 SGHTS and CDR2 YDEGEE. CDR3 size: 16 residues. The CDR3 here is CASSGDTSGRTDTQYF. CDR3 sequence (DNA): TGTGCCAGCAGCGGCGATACTAGCGGGAGAACAGATACGCAGTATTTT.

This rearrangement joins TRBV5-4 to TRBJ1-2; 8 nucleotides line up with TRBD1. CDR3 length equals 12 residues. With V trimmed by 4 bases and J by 13 bases, 9 bases remained unmatched. Germline V gives CDR1 SGHNT, CDR2 YYREEE (reference sequence). This chain's CDR3 is CASSADRGSFTF. The CDR3 DNA follows: TGTGCCAGCAGCGCCGACAGGGGCTCTTTCACCTTC.

This sequence joins TRBV14 and TRBJ2-1; D possibly corresponds to TRBD2 (5 bases). The CDR3 totals 16 residues. V was cut by 2 bases and J by 4 bases, with 15 bases left in between. Germline V lookup: CDR1 SGHDN, CDR2 FVKESK. Here the CDR3 reads CASSQLEGVIYNEQFF. CDR3 nucleotides: TGTGCCAGCAGCCAACTCGAGGGAGTAATATACAATGAGCAGTTCTTC.

J is TRBJ1-2 and V is TRBV9, with a tentative D call TRBD1 (6 bases). Germline V gene lookup returns CDR1 SGDLS and CDR2 YYNGEE. The CDR3 has 13 amino acids. With 6 bases removed from V and 7 bases from J, the gap between germline ends came to 16 bases. CDR3 sequence reads: CASTREGVTGYTF. Written as DNA, the CDR3 is TGTGCCAGCACCAGGGAGGGGGTGACTGGCTACACCTTC.

This clone was seen only once. Additional DNA sequences in this sample encode the identical CDR3. V gene TRBV7-2 combines with J gene TRBJ1-5; D may be TRBD1 (5 bases). Trimming cost V 5 bases and J 3 bases, with 8 bases left between them. Germline V gives CDR1 SGHTA, CDR2 FQGNSA. This CDR3 spans 13 amino acids. The CDR3 sequence: CASSRQSNQPQHF. CDR3 DNA sequence: TGTGCCAGCAGCCGACAGTCCAATCAGCCCCAGCATTTT.

The rearrangement uses TRBV9 and TRBJ2-2; a possible D gene is TRBD1 (5 bases). Trimming took off 5 bases at V and 0 bases at J, with 14 bases between the two ends. Per germline, CDR1 SGDLS and CDR2 YYNGEE. This CDR3 has 16 residues. CDR3 sequence: CASSKLDSANTGELFF. CDR3 DNA sequence: TGTGCCAGCAGTAAGCTTGACAGTGCGAACACCGGGGAGCTGTTTTTT.

The chain joins TRBV5-1 to TRBJ2-5; TRBD2 is a possible D gene (5 bases). The V and J ends lost 3 bases and 5 bases respectively, with 11 bases between them. There are 13 residues in the CDR3. The germline V gene encodes CDR1 SGHRS and CDR2 YFSETQ. The CDR3 coding sequence is TGCGCCAGCAGCTCGTCCCCGGGGGAGACCCAGTACTTC. Protein sequence: CASSSSPGETQYF. The full variable domain, with the rest looked up from reference TRBV5-1 and TRBJ2-5, is KAGVTQTPRYLIKTRGQQVTLSCSPISGHRSVSWYQQTPGQGLQFLFEYFSETQRNKGNFPGRFSGRQFSNSRSEMNVSTLELGDSALYLCASSSSPGETQYFGPGTRLLVL.

This CDR3 reads CASGRGALQETQYF. The CDR3 DNA reads as TGTGCCAGCGGTCGAGGTGCCCTACAAGAGACCCAGTACTTC. The V and J genes are TRBV27 and TRBJ2-5; D is ambiguous. The CDR3 loop spans 14 amino acids. Between the trimmed V and J ends, which lost 8 bases and 2 bases, there was a span of 15 bases. Looked up from germline, CDR1 is MNHEY and CDR2 is SMNVEV (reference sequence).

This chain links TRBV5-1 with TRBJ2-1, with D unclear. Trimming shortened V by 0 bases and J by 5 bases, and 6 bases separated the two germline ends. Germline-derived CDR1 and CDR2 are SGHRS and YFSETQ. The CDR3 is 13 amino acids. CDR3 in DNA: TGCGCCAGCAGCTTGGGGAAAAACAATGAGCAGTTCTTC. Translated, it gives CASSLGKNNEQFF.